What follows is one T cell receptor (beta chain) and its context. Its antigen is unknown. These data originate in a study of cytomegalovirus exposure and HLA in healthy donors. Study-wide results and limits: Rarity characterized most TCR sequences, yet some public TCRs appeared in many donors. 87-base-pair reads could not separate some V segments, including TRBV6-2 and TRBV6-3. Later findings reportedly placed an Asian-associated ancestry cluster below the roughly 730-donor mean for N-insertions. Earlier analysis looked at TCR beta V segments, and most were productive about 90% or about 30% of the time.

The CDR3 is 16 residues long. Germline CDR1 reads SNHLY; CDR2 reads FYNNEI. V was trimmed by 4 bases and J by 0 bases, leaving 16 bases between them. PCR amplification relied on 60 Vbeta primers (plus 13 Jbeta primers). TCRdb keeps only in-frame clones here, not all; method: immunoSEQ multiplex PCR. The sample contains about 98,000 clones, 80% to 90% of which appear only once. The rearrangement links TRBV2 to TRBJ2-7; a possible D gene is TRBD2 (5 bases). The sequencing input was PBMCs. The TCR originated in a man aged 35-49 years in good health and CMV-seronegative. As DNA, the CDR3 is TGTGCCAGCAGTGGACTAACCCCCGGCAGCTCCTACGAGCAGTACTTC. It codes for CASSGLTPGSSYEQYF.